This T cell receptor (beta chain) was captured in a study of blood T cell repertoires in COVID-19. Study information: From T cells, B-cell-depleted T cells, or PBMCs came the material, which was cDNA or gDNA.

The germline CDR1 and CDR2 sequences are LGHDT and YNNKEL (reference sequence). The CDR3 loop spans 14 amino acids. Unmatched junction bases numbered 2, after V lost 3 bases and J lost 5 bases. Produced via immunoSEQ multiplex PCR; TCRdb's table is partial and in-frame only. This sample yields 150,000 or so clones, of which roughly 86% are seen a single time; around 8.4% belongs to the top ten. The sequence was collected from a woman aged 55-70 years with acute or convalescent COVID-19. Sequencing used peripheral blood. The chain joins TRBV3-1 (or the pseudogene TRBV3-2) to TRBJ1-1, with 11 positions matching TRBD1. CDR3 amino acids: CASSQGTGGTEAFF. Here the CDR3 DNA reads TGTGCCAGCAGCCAGGGGACAGGGGGGACTGAAGCTTTCTTT.